This TCR beta chain was found in a study of circulating CD8 cells and anti-PD-1 response in melanoma. The germline V gene encodes CDR1 SGHNT and CDR2 YYREEE (reference sequence). The V end was cut by 0 bases, the J end by 5 bases, with 11 bases between. The CDR3 contains 14 residues. TCR libraries were prepared from 15 ng of total RNA with the QIAseq Immune Repertoire TCR panel. In TCRdb, the reads were re-called with MiXCR into one record per CDR3 protein. The data show about 420 distinct CDR3 sequences, with approximately 6.3% seen just once and 19% held by the top ten. This clonotype ranks as large (0.1 to 1%). Live CD3+CD8+TCRalphabeta+ cells were sorted into four subsets by PD-1 and/or TIGIT.

This TCR was recovered from a human donor with melanoma. The sequencing here drew on CD8+ T cells from PBMCs, taken at baseline or after one month of anti-PD-1 therapy (not recorded which). This chain joins TRBV5-4 and TRBJ2-5; unclear D gene. The CDR3 DNA reads TGTGCCAGCAGCTTGGCCGTGGGAAGCGAGACCCAGTACTTC. Encoded protein: CASSLAVGSETQYF.